This T cell receptor (beta chain) was recovered during a study of T cells after yellow fever vaccination. Findings of the study overall: Reappearance after the booster was seen for most primary-vaccination clones, at around 95% CD4 and 70% to 90% CD8.

MiXCR, applied by TCRdb to the 5' RACE reads, yields one record per CDR3 protein. In the table there are fewer than 650,000 distinct CDR3 sequences, 21% of which are singletons. Concerning this clonotype itself: Its specificity is not known.

Germline CDR1 is MGHDK and CDR2 is SYGVNS. The V and J ends lost 3 bases and 9 bases respectively, with 8 bases between them. The CDR3 runs 11 residues. The TCR was taken from a man in his late teens or twenties who received the YFV17D yellow fever vaccine. The sample was PBMCs, taken around 3 weeks after the first yellow fever vaccination. The J gene is TRBJ1-2, the V gene TRBV25-1; D call uncertain. The DNA of the CDR3 is TGTGCCAGCAGTGACCGGGTTCGCTACACCTTC. Residues: CASSDRVRYTF.